This T cell receptor beta chain is drawn from a study of T cells in Graves' hyperthyroidism and ophthalmopathy. Study findings and constraints: Blood samples included most of the expanded thyroid clonotypes exceeding 0.001. Stable hyperthyroidism was separated from ophthalmopathy by a model based on 13 V-J features.

Uncontrolled infection, other autoimmune disease, pregnancy or lactation barred patients from enrollment. Amplified TCR beta CDR3 regions came from RNA transcripts. An initial round of RT-PCR targeting the TCR CDR3 relied on the HTBI primer set. TCRdb re-called the multiplex PCR reads through MiXCR, storing one row per CDR3 protein. This sample has about 200,000 distinct CDR3 sequences; approximately 17% occur once, and the top ten carry approximately 46%. Germline lookup yields CDR1 MDHEN and CDR2 SYDVKM. V lost 5 bases and J 9 bases, leaving 20 bases between the germline ends. The CDR3 has 14 amino acids. Concerning this clonotype itself: Its antigen is still unknown.

The specimen was blood. The chain is built from TRBV28 and TRBJ2-7, with D tentatively TRBD1 (6 bases). The TCR originated in a man aged 50 to 59 with Graves' hyperthyroidism. CDR3 region: CASSPSGQSLVQYF. The DNA for the CDR3 is TGTGCCAGCAGTCCATCCGGACAGTCCTTGGTGCAGTACTTC.